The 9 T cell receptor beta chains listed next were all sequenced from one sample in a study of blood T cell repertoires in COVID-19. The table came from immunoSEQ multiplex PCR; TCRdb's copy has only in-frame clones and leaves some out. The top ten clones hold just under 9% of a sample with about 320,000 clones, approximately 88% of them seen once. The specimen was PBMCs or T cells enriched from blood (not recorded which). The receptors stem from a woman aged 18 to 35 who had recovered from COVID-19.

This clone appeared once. The CDR3 DNA follows: TGTGCCTCCTCTCAGGGGGCGGACGGTGAAAAACTGTTTTTT. This translates into CASSQGADGEKLFF. The V and J genes are TRBV30 and TRBJ1-4; 8 bases match TRBD1. This CDR3 comprises 14 residues. Germline V gene sequence: CDR1 GTSNPN, CDR2 SVGIG (reference sequence). V gave up 7 bases and J gave up 7 bases; unmatched junction bases: 11.

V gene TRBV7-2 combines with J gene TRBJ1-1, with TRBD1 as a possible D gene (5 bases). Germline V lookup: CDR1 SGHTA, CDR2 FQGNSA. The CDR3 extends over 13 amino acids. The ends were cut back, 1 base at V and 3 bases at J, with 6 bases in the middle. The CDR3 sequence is CASSLVGDTEAFF. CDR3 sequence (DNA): TGTGCCAGCAGCTTAGTAGGGGACACTGAAGCTTTCTTT.

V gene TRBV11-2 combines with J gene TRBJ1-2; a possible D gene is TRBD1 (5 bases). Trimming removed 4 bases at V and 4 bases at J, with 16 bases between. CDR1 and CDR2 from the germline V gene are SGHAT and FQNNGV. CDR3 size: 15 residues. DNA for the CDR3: TGTGCCAGCAGCTCCATTAGGCAGGGAGGCTATGGCTACACCTTC. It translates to CASSSIRQGGYGYTF.

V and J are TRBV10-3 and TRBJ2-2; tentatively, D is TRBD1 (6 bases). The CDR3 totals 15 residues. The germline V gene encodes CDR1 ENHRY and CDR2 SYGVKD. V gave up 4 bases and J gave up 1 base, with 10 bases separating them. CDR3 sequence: CAISGDNLNTGELFF. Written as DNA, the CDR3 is TGTGCCATCAGTGGGGACAACTTGAACACCGGGGAGCTGTTTTTT.

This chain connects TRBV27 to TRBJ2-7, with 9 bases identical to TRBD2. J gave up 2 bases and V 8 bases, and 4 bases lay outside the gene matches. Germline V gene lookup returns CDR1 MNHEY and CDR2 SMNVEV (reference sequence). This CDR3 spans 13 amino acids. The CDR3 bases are TGTGCCAGCCCCGGGACTAGCCCCTACGAGCAGTACTTC. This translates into CASPGTSPYEQYF.

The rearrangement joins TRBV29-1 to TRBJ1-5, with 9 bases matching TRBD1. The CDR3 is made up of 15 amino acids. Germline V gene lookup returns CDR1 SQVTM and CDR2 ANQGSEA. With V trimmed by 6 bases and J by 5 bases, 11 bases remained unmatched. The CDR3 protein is CSVITGTGSYQPQHF. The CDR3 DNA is TGCAGCGTCATAACCGGGACAGGGTCATATCAGCCCCAGCATTTT.

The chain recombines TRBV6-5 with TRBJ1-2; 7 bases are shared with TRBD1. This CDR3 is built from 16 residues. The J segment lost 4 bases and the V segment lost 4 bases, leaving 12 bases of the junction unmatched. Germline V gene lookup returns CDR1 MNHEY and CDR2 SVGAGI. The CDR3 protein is CASSFDRATTSYGYTF. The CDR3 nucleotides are TGTGCCAGCAGTTTCGACAGGGCCACCACGTCCTATGGCTACACCTTC.

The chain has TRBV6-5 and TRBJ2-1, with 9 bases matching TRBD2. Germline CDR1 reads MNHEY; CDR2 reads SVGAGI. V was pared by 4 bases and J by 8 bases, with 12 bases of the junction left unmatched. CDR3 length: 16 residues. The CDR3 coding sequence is TGTGCCAGCAGTTGGGGGCTCGCGGGAGGGCCCTATGAGCAGTTCTTC. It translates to CASSWGLAGGPYEQFF.

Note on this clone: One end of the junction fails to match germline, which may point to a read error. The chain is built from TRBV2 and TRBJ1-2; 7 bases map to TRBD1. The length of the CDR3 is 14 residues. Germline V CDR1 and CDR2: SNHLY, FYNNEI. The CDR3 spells CASSEEGAGYGYTF. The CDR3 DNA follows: TGTGCCAGCAGCGAAGAGGGGGCAGGCTATGGCTACACCTTC.